This entry concerns a single TCR beta chain. This sample was included in a study of beta chain features in type 1 diabetes. Trimming cost V 7 bases and J 6 bases, with 10 bases left between them. Germline CDR1 is DFQATT and CDR2 is SNEGSKA (reference sequence). This CDR3 contains 11 residues. Sequenced material consisted of expressed TCRB transcripts (all of the isolated RNA was reverse transcribed). TCRdb keeps only in-frame clones here, not all; method: immunoSEQ multiplex PCR. The sample comprises more than 60,000 clones, roughly three fifths of which are singletons, and 2.2% rests with the top ten.

The chain joins TRBV20-1 to TRBJ2-1; D is perhaps TRBD1 (6 bases). The sequenced material came from Tregs from blood. The clonotype originates from a young woman in good health. CDR3: CSGWTVNEQFF. In nucleotides, the CDR3 is TGCAGTGGGTGGACAGTCAATGAGCAGTTCTTC.